Here is one T cell receptor (beta chain) with its context. Its specificity is unknown. Per the germline V gene, CDR1 is SGHDT and CDR2 is YYEEEE. This CDR3 comprises 15 residues. V was pared by 4 bases and J by 3 bases, with 16 bases between. The record originates from a study of cytomegalovirus exposure and HLA in healthy donors. Both 60 Vbeta primers and 13 Jbeta primers went into the PCR. The data were produced by immunoSEQ multiplex PCR, yet TCRdb's version contains in-frame clones alone and is incomplete. Among 150,000 to 200,000 clones listed, about 62% were seen once. Findings of the study overall: In a later analysis, productive TCRs from donors in an Asian-associated ancestry cluster reportedly carried fewer N-insertions than the cohort mean. Cytomegalovirus association was listed for approximately 160 TCR beta chains.

The clonotype originates from a man aged 35 to 55 in good health and CMV-seronegative. V and J are TRBV5-6 and TRBJ1-2, with D unclear. The sequenced material came from PBMCs. The CDR3 DNA reads as TGTGCCAGCAGCGAGAGGCCGAACTCGTACTATGGCTACACCTTC. It codes for CASSERPNSYYGYTF.